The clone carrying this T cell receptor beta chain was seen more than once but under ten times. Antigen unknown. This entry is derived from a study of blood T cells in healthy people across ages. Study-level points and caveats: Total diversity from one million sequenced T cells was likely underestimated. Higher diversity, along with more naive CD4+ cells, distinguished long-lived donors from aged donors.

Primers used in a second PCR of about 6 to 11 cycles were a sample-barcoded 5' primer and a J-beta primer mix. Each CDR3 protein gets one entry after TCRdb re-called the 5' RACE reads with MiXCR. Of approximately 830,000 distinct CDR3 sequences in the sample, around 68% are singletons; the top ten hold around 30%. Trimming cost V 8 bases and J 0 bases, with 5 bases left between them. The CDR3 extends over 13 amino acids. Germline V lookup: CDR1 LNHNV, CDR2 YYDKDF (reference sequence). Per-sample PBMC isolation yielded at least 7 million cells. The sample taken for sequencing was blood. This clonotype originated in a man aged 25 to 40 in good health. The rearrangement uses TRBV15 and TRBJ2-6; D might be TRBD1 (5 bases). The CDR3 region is CATGASGANVLTF. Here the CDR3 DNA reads TGTGCCACCGGGGCCTCTGGGGCCAACGTCCTGACTTTC.